This T cell receptor beta chain is from a study of T-cell memory formation after mild COVID-19. Broader study findings: There were some responding clones in pre-infection memory, which suggested that cross-reactive memory had joined.

Libraries for TCRalpha and TCRbeta carried sample barcodes and unique molecular identifiers via 5'RACE. A single record per CDR3 protein comes from TCRdb applying MiXCR to the 5' RACE reads. The data hold hundreds of thousands of distinct CDR3 sequences, with 20% to 25% observed a single time. Germline lookup yields CDR1 MNHEY and CDR2 SVGAGI. V was shortened by 7 bases and J by 0 bases, with 21 bases between the two germline ends. The CDR3 runs to 17 residues. In the case of this clonotype: Its target is not known.

Sequenced input: PBMCs or a T cell subset sorted from them (not recorded which). The chain links TRBV6-5 to TRBJ1-1; tentatively, D is TRBD1 (5 bases). This clonotype originated in an adult woman who had mild COVID-19 (a few samples of this study predate the infection). Cell type and time point are not known. CDR3 sequence: CASKIHGAFGLNTEAFF. Here the CDR3 DNA reads TGTGCCAGCAAGATTCATGGGGCCTTCGGGCTGAACACTGAAGCTTTCTTT.